The clone carrying this TCR beta chain has just a few counts. The target antigen is unknown. The sample belongs to a study of blood T cells in healthy people across ages. The second PCR ran roughly 6 to 11 cycles with a sample-barcoded 5' primer and J-beta primers. TCRdb reprocessed the 5' RACE reads via MiXCR and lists one record per CDR3 protein. The sample has more than 1,000,000 distinct CDR3 sequences; around 25% are singletons. Overall study findings and caveats: Diversity of TCR beta per million T cells declined in a roughly linear way with age.

In germline, CDR1 is KGHDR, CDR2 SFDVKD. There are 15 residues in the CDR3. Trimming cost V 9 bases and J 1 base, with 16 bases left between them. This sample was shared with a second study, whose subject was T cells of mothers and their children.

This receptor was identified in a girl aged 2 to 9 in good health. The chain carries TRBV24-1 and TRBJ2-3; tentative D call: TRBD2 (6 bases). Sequencing was performed on blood. The CDR3 here is CATGDVREGTDTQYF. For the CDR3, the DNA is TGTGCCACCGGGGACGTGAGGGAGGGCACAGATACGCAGTATTTT.